The sequence of this TCR beta chain was determined in a study of naive and memory T cell subsets (dated by TCRdb to 2015 to 2018). For context, the study as a whole: According to the figure summarizing the samples, there were some ten blood donors, 7 tuberculin skin test biopsies and 3 saline control biopsies. Usually PCR2 was run as a SYBR Green qPCR and stopped at a set threshold, although low-input samples could use end-point PCR (approximately 6 cycles) instead. As previously described, skin biopsies were taken from tuberculin skin test sites or from saline-injected control sites and processed for RNA extraction. The study at large found these results: The larger number of TCRs found at tuberculin skin test sites was interpreted as T cell infiltration of a delayed type IV hypersensitivity reaction. TCR sequences were reportedly obtained from both types of skin biopsy, with many more TCRs found at tuberculin skin test sites. The RNA-based method was acknowledged to be potentially sensitive to changes in TCR transcripts with T cell activation and differentiation. Skin biopsy collection and RNA processing details were not given in the paper but referenced to earlier studies.

The germline V gene supplies CDR1 SGDLS and CDR2 YYNGEE. Inclusive of the bounding cysteine and phenylalanine, the CDR3 is 17 residues long. Only the CDR3 DNA stays, 51 bases, in frame from base 1. Relative to germline, V is missing 0 bases and J is missing 2 bases, with 7 bases of the junction outside any gene match. The library relied on UMI-ligation and nested PCR. The ligated cDNA was amplified in four rounds of PCR with nested alpha and beta constant region primers together with the SP2 primer. TCR RNA was reverse transcribed with SuperScript IV using alpha and beta constant region primers for the blood and skin samples. An oligonucleotide carrying the Illumina SP2 primer and a UMI was ligated to the cDNA 3' end using T4 RNA ligase 1. The 12-nucleotide UMI was composed of two random hexamers separated by an eight-base spacer, which was included to prevent hairpin formation. From the second PCR onward, TCR alpha and beta chain libraries were processed separately, and dual indexing was applied for multiplexing. After pooling, the indexed libraries were analyzed by capillary electrophoresis and sequenced on either an Illumina MiSeq or NextSeq. To boost base diversity and improve cluster recognition, PhiX DNA at roughly 4.5-8% was spiked into the libraries. In the paper's pipeline: UMIs were extracted from read 2 by Demultiplexor and combined with the TCR sequence from read 1, and reads were split according to sample indices. Decombinator identified V and J genes and V-J junctions and gave each TCR a five-part identifier that included V and J deletions. Collapsinator used UMIs to correct sequencing errors and PCR amplification heterogeneity, producing a UMI-based abundance for each TCR. Identifiers were converted to nucleotide sequence by CDR3Translator and translated to amino acids, and CDR3 regions were extracted on the basis of terminal motifs. After normalization to the amount of input RNA, error-corrected alpha and beta TCR counts from blood and skin were compared. TCRdb passed the public sequencing reads through fastp at Q25 and MiXCR, retaining productive beta sequences. Rows are combined by CDR3 protein, so each entry shows the most common genes and DNA. None of the V and J calls come from the authors' own analysis; TCRdb made them. This sample gives some 40,000 distinct CDR3 sequences in total; approximately 11% of them show up just once. Jointly, the top ten make up around 3.9% of the sample.

According to the study, the label for this sample's treatment or condition signals: skin biopsy from PPD injection site in Mantoux-positive individual. A robust, sensitive protocol for the amplification, sequencing and analysis of TCRs was described in the study, in which 3' ligation of a UMI-containing oligonucleotide to TCR cDNA was used. In individuals with a positive Mantoux test, tuberculin skin test biopsies were taken from sites that had been injected with PPD. Before reverse transcription, total RNA that had not been cell sorted was treated with RQ1 DNase, with a target input of about 1 to 1,100 ng. To check how robust the pipeline was in samples where T cells make up a minority population, libraries were built from skin biopsies and whole blood. Note on this clonotype: The antigen this receptor binds is unknown. No per-base quality is available; no much larger clone lies one base away.

The sequence links TRBV9 to TRBJ2-3; 9 central nucleotides agree with TRBD2. The TCR was taken from an adult in good health. The material was skin, obtained from a tuberculin skin test site. The CDR3: CASSVDGRGGSTDTQYF. The sequenced DNA is TGTGCCAGCAGCGTAGACGGGCGGGGGGGCTCCACAGATACGCAGTATTTT.